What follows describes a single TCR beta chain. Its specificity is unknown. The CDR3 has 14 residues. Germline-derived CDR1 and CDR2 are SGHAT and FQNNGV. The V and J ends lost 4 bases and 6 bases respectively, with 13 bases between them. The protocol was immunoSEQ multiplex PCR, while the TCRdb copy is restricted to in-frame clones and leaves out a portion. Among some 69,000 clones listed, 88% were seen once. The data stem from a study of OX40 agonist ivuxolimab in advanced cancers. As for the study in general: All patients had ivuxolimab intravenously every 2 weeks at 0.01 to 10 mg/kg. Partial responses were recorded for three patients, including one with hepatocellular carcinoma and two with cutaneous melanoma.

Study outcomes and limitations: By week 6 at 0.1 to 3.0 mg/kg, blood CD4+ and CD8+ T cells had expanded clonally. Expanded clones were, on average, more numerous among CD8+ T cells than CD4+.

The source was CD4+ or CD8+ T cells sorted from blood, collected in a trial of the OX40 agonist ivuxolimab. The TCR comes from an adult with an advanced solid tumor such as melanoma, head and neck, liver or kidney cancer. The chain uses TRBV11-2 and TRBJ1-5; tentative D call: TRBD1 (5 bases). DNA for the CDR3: TGTGCCAGCAGCTCGCCCGACGGGGGTCAGCCCCAGCATTTT. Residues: CASSSPDGGQPQHF. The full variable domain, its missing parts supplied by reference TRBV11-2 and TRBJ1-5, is EAGVAQSPRYKIIEKRQSVAFWCNPISGHATLYWYQQILGQGPKLLIQFQNNGVVDDSQLPKDRFSAERLKGVDSTLKIQPAKLEDSAVYLCASSSPDGGQPQHFGDGTRLSIL.